One and the same sample provided the 6 T cell receptor beta chains below, sequenced in a study of T-cell memory formation after mild COVID-19. TCRdb reanalysed the 5' RACE reads using MiXCR and keeps one entry per CDR3 protein. The sample holds approximately 290,000 distinct CDR3 sequences; roughly 8.2% are singletons and the top ten take 20% to 25%. Sequences were obtained from PBMCs or a T cell subset sorted from them (not recorded which). All receptors come from a man in his late teens or twenties who had mild COVID-19 (a few samples of this study predate the infection). Cell type and time point are not known.

This clonotype was recorded at least ten times. V usage is TRBV18 and J usage is TRBJ2-5, with a tentative D call TRBD1 (6 bases). The V and J ends lost 4 bases and 2 bases respectively, with 8 bases between them. In germline, CDR1 is KGHSH, CDR2 LQKENI. The CDR3 runs to 13 residues. CDR3 DNA sequence: TGTGCCAGCTCACGGGACATACAAGAGACCCAGTACTTC. It codes for CASSRDIQETQYF.

V usage is TRBV25-1 and J usage is TRBJ1-2; 7 bases fit TRBD1. The V gene's germline CDR1 is MGHDK and CDR2 SYGVNS. Trimming took 3 bases from V and 7 from J; bases not matched to a gene: 5. The CDR3 is made up of 13 amino acids. The CDR3 DNA is TGTGCCAGCAGTGAGGTAGGGGGCACTGGCTACACCTTC. Its protein product is CASSEVGGTGYTF.

This clonotype was counted at least ten times. This rearrangement joins TRBV11-2 to TRBJ1-1; the D gene is possibly TRBD1 (6 bases). V lost 4 bases and J 1 base, leaving 7 bases between the germline ends. The CDR3 is 13 amino acids. Germline CDR1 is SGHAT and CDR2 is FQNNGV. The CDR3 DNA reads TGTGCCAGCAGCTCAGGGGAGAACACTGAAGCTTTCTTT. Translating it yields CASSSGENTEAFF.

This clonotype occurred a few times. The chain combines TRBV9 with TRBJ2-2; D is undetermined. Germline V gene data show CDR1 as SGDLS and CDR2 as YYNGEE. The CDR3 consists of 18 residues. V was trimmed by 0 bases and J by 5 bases, leaving 20 bases between them. The CDR3 region is CASSVEVRSSVGTGELFF. Here the CDR3 DNA reads TGTGCCAGCAGCGTAGAGGTCAGGAGTTCGGTTGGGACCGGGGAGCTGTTTTTT.

The chain joins TRBV11-2 to TRBJ2-1; tentatively, D is TRBD1 (5 bases). Per the germline V gene, CDR1 is SGHAT and CDR2 is FQNNGV. Trimming left V 5 bases short and J 2 bases short, with 16 bases between. CDR3 size: 16 residues. In DNA, the CDR3 is TGTGCCAGCAGCCTATCCGATCAGGGTGCCTACAATGAGCAGTTCTTC. It specifies CASSLSDQGAYNEQFF.

This clonotype was recorded a few times. The chain is built from TRBV9 and TRBJ2-1; D may be TRBD2 (7 bases). The CDR3 is 16 residues long. Trimming stripped 2 bases from V and 2 bases from J, with 14 bases between. CDR1 and CDR2 from the germline V gene are SGDLS and YYNGEE. Here the CDR3 DNA reads TGTGCCAGCAGCGTGGGGGGCGGGGGAGCCTACAATGAGCAGTTCTTC. It translates to CASSVGGGGAYNEQFF.